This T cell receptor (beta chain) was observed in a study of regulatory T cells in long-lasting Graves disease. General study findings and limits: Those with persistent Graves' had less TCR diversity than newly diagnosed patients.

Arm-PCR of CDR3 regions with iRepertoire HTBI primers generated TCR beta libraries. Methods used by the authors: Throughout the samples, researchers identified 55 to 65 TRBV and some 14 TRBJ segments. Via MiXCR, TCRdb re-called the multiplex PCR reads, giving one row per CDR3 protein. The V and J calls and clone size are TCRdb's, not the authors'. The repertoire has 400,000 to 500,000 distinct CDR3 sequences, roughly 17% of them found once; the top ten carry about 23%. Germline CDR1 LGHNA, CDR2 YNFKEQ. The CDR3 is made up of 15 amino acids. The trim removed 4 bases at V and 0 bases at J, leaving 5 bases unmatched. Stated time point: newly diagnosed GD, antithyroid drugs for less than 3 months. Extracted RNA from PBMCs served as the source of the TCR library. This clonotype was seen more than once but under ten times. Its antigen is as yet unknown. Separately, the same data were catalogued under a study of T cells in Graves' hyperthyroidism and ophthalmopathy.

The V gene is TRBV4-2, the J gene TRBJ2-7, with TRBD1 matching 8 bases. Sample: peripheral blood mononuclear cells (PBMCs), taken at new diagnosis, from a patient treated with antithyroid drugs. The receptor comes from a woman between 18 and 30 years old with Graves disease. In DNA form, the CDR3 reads TGTGCCAGCAGCCCTCCGGGACAGGCCTCCTACGAGCAGTACTTC. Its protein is CASSPPGQASYEQYF.